This T cell receptor beta chain is from a study of post-analysis software for immune sequencing data. Regarding the study as a whole: Roughly five TRBV segments, including TRBV5-6, TRBV5-1 and TRBV20-1, were more frequent in patients than controls. A significant reduction in normalized Chao1 diversity was observed in multiple sclerosis patients versus controls.

Unique molecular identifiers were carried by the TCR beta cDNA libraries. A population of roughly 0.9 to 11 million T cells gave rise to around 480,000 cDNA molecules. MiXCR, run by TCRdb on the PCR reads, gives a single entry per CDR3 protein. The data contain roughly 870,000 distinct CDR3 sequences, roughly 50% of them singletons. As to this clonotype: Its target is unknown.

This CDR3 is built from 14 residues. Trimming left V 5 bases short and J 2 bases short, with 12 bases between. Germline assignment: CDR1 SEHNR and CDR2 FQNEAQ (reference sequence). The V and J genes are TRBV7-9 and TRBJ2-5; TRBD1 might be the D (6 bases). The clonotype comes from a girl aged 5-17 years with multiple sclerosis. Material: blood. The chain's CDR3 is CASSQQGEQETQYF. As DNA, the CDR3 is TGTGCCAGCAGCCAACAGGGAGAGCAAGAGACCCAGTACTTC.